These T cell receptor beta chains were read from a single sample in a study of blood T cell repertoires in COVID-19. Profiling relied on immunoSEQ multiplex PCR, and the TCRdb table lists in-frame clones only, not all of them. The table lists hundreds of thousands of clones, around nine tenths of them singletons, with roughly 12% in the top ten. The sequenced material came from peripheral blood. The receptor set was obtained from a woman between 18 and 29 years old who had recovered from COVID-19. Both conserved end residues are part of each CDR3. Fields, in order: CDR3 length, D gene, clone size, V gene, J gene, CDR3 DNA, CDR3 protein. A D gene is named only where the DNA matches it firmly. Clone size, where shown, is once, few, many, or a class for clones that have expanded.

CDR3 length: 16; D gene: TRBD1; clone size: once; V gene: TRBV4-3; J gene: TRBJ1-1; CDR3 DNA: TGCGCCAGCAGCCAAGATTTAGGGGACAGAAACACTGAAGCTTTCTTT; CDR3 protein: CASSQDLGDRNTEAFF
CDR3 length: 15; D gene: -; clone size: -; V gene: TRBV7-5; J gene: TRBJ2-1; CDR3 DNA: TGTGTCAGAACCGGTAGCGGGATAAACTACAATGAGCAGTTCTTC; CDR3 protein: CVRTGSGINYNEQFF
CDR3 length: 11; D gene: -; clone size: -; V gene: TRBV12-3/TRBV12-4; J gene: TRBJ2-7; CDR3 DNA: TGTGCCAGCAGTTTCGGTGGTGAGCAGTACTTC; CDR3 protein: CASSFGGEQYF
CDR3 length: 16; D gene: -; clone size: once; V gene: TRBV24-1; J gene: TRBJ2-3; CDR3 DNA: TGTGCCACCAGTGTACCGCGGGGCCCCTTCTCAGATACGCAGTATTTT; CDR3 protein: CATSVPRGPFSDTQYF
CDR3 length: 15; D gene: TRBD1; clone size: once; V gene: TRBV5-6; J gene: TRBJ1-6; CDR3 DNA: TGTGCCAGCAGCACCCGGGACAGGGGAAAATCTCATCTGCACTTT; CDR3 protein: CASSTRDRGKSHLHF
CDR3 length: 12; D gene: -; clone size: -; V gene: TRBV14; J gene: TRBJ2-7; CDR3 DNA: TGTGCCAGGCGTACCCGTTTTGACGAGCAGTACTTC; CDR3 protein: CARRTRFDEQYF
CDR3 length: 15; D gene: -; clone size: once; V gene: TRBV6-4; J gene: TRBJ2-2; CDR3 DNA: TGTGCCAGCAGTGACTCGCCCCGGTACACCGGGGAGCTGTTTTTT; CDR3 protein: CASSDSPRYTGELFF
CDR3 length: 14; D gene: TRBD1; clone size: -; V gene: TRBV29-1; J gene: TRBJ1-1; CDR3 DNA: TGCAGCGTAGCAAACCGGGACAGGGTCGGTGGAGCTTTCTTT; CDR3 protein: CSVANRDRVGGAFF
CDR3 length: 12; D gene: -; clone size: once; V gene: TRBV12-3/TRBV12-4; J gene: TRBJ2-3; CDR3 DNA: TGTGCCAGCTATAAGCCTGGAGGGACGCAGTATTTT; CDR3 protein: CASYKPGGTQYF
CDR3 length: 14; D gene: -; clone size: -; V gene: TRBV5-6; J gene: TRBJ1-1; CDR3 DNA: TGTGCCAGCAGAGCACGGGGGGCGAGGACTGAAGCTTTCTTT; CDR3 protein: CASRARGARTEAFF
CDR3 length: 16; D gene: -; clone size: -; V gene: TRBV5-4; J gene: TRBJ2-7; CDR3 DNA: TGTGCCAGCAGCTTGGACAGAGCCCCGAGTTCCTACGAGCAGTACTTC; CDR3 protein: CASSLDRAPSSYEQYF
CDR3 length: 13; D gene: TRBD2; clone size: -; V gene: TRBV6-5; J gene: TRBJ2-5; CDR3 DNA: TGTGCCAGCACCAAGACTAGCGGAGAGACCCAGTACTTC; CDR3 protein: CASTKTSGETQYF
CDR3 length: 17; D gene: TRBD1; clone size: -; V gene: TRBV10-3; J gene: TRBJ2-7; CDR3 DNA: TGTGCCATCAGTGAGTCAAGGGACAGTATTCACCCCTACGAGCAGTACTTC; CDR3 protein: CAISESRDSIHPYEQYF
CDR3 length: 13; D gene: -; clone size: few; V gene: TRBV7-9; J gene: TRBJ1-1; CDR3 DNA: TGTGCCAGCAGCCGCCCTGAGTCGGCTGAAGCTTTCTTT; CDR3 protein: CASSRPESAEAFF
CDR3 length: 16; D gene: TRBD1; clone size: -; V gene: TRBV30; J gene: TRBJ2-2; CDR3 DNA: TGTGCCTGGATTGTTCGACCCGGGACAGACACCGGGGAGCTGTTTTTT; CDR3 protein: CAWIVRPGTDTGELFF
CDR3 length: 17; D gene: -; clone size: -; V gene: TRBV18; J gene: TRBJ2-1; CDR3 DNA: TGTGCCAGCTCACCACCGGGGGGGCCCATTAAAAACAATGAGCAGTTCTTC; CDR3 protein: CASSPPGGPIKNNEQFF
CDR3 length: 15; D gene: TRBD1; clone size: -; V gene: TRBV7-9; J gene: TRBJ2-7; CDR3 DNA: TGTGCCAGCAGCAAGGGACAGGGGAGCTCCTACGAGCAGTACTTC; CDR3 protein: CASSKGQGSSYEQYF
CDR3 length: 15; D gene: -; clone size: -; V gene: TRBV6-5; J gene: TRBJ1-3; CDR3 DNA: TGTGCCAGCAGCGTAAACAGAGCCTCTGGAAACACCATATATTTT; CDR3 protein: CASSVNRASGNTIYF
CDR3 length: 15; D gene: -; clone size: -; V gene: TRBV5-1; J gene: TRBJ1-2; CDR3 DNA: TGCGCCAGCAGCTTGGATGGCTTTCCAAACTATGGCTACACCTTC; CDR3 protein: CASSLDGFPNYGYTF
CDR3 length: 13; D gene: TRBD1; clone size: -; V gene: TRBV30; J gene: TRBJ2-7; CDR3 DNA: TGTGCCTGGAGCACAGGGGATTCCTACGAGCAGTACTTC; CDR3 protein: CAWSTGDSYEQYF
CDR3 length: 13; D gene: -; clone size: -; V gene: TRBV7-9; J gene: TRBJ2-1; CDR3 DNA: TGTGCCAGCAGACAGGGCTCCTACAATGAGCAGTTCTTC; CDR3 protein: CASRQGSYNEQFF
CDR3 length: 17; D gene: TRBD1; clone size: -; V gene: TRBV13; J gene: TRBJ2-3; CDR3 DNA: TGTGCCAGCAGCGCGAAGACAGGGAAAGGACGGGATTTAGCGCAGTATTTT; CDR3 protein: CASSAKTGKGRDLAQYF
CDR3 length: 15; D gene: -; clone size: -; V gene: TRBV4-3; J gene: TRBJ1-3; CDR3 DNA: TGCGCCAGCAGCCAAGACCGGGTGTCTGGAAACACCATATATTTT; CDR3 protein: CASSQDRVSGNTIYF
CDR3 length: 13; D gene: -; clone size: -; V gene: TRBV7-3; J gene: TRBJ1-2; CDR3 DNA: TGTGCCAGCAGCTACGATGGCATCTATGGCTACACCTTC; CDR3 protein: CASSYDGIYGYTF
CDR3 length: 16; D gene: TRBD2; clone size: -; V gene: TRBV7-3; J gene: TRBJ2-3; CDR3 DNA: TGTGCCAGCAGCTTAGGGACTAGCGGGAGTTCAGATACGCAGTATTTT; CDR3 protein: CASSLGTSGSSDTQYF
CDR3 length: 16; D gene: -; clone size: -; V gene: TRBV5-4; J gene: TRBJ1-1; CDR3 DNA: TGTGCCAGCAGCTTCTCCTCACATGGACTTAAAGCTGAAGCTTTCTTT; CDR3 protein: CASSFSSHGLKAEAFF
CDR3 length: 15; D gene: -; clone size: -; V gene: TRBV19; J gene: TRBJ2-3; CDR3 DNA: TGTGCCAGTAGTCTCAGGGTTACGGGAGCAGATACGCAGTATTTT; CDR3 protein: CASSLRVTGADTQYF
CDR3 length: 13; D gene: -; clone size: -; V gene: TRBV6-2/TRBV6-3; J gene: TRBJ1-2; CDR3 DNA: TGTGCCAGCAGTTGGGGCACTAACTATGGCTACACCTTC; CDR3 protein: CASSWGTNYGYTF
CDR3 length: 14; D gene: TRBD1; clone size: once; V gene: TRBV24-1; J gene: TRBJ1-1; CDR3 DNA: TGTGCCTCCCGACCGGGACAGTCGAACACTGAAGCTTTCTTT; CDR3 protein: CASRPGQSNTEAFF
CDR3 length: 15; D gene: -; clone size: -; V gene: TRBV9; J gene: TRBJ1-1; CDR3 DNA: TGTGCCAGCAGCCCCGCCACGGGAGGGAACACTGAAGCTTTCTTT; CDR3 protein: CASSPATGGNTEAFF
CDR3 length: 13; D gene: -; clone size: -; V gene: TRBV19; J gene: TRBJ1-4; CDR3 DNA: TGTGCCAGTAGCGGGGGTACGAATGAAAAACTGTTTTTT; CDR3 protein: CASSGGTNEKLFF
CDR3 length: 16; D gene: TRBD2; clone size: once; V gene: TRBV5-4; J gene: TRBJ2-1; CDR3 DNA: TGTGCCAGCAGCTTGGAGGTGCTAGCGGGAGTCAAGGAGCAGTTCTTC; CDR3 protein: CASSLEVLAGVKEQFF
CDR3 length: 14; D gene: -; clone size: -; V gene: TRBV11-2; J gene: TRBJ1-1; CDR3 DNA: TGTGCCAGCAGCTTTCCGGGGGGTAGGGGGAAAGCTTTCTTT; CDR3 protein: CASSFPGGRGKAFF
CDR3 length: 16; D gene: TRBD1; clone size: -; V gene: TRBV4-3; J gene: TRBJ1-6; CDR3 DNA: TGCGCCAGCAGCCAAGCTGCGACAGGGGGTAATTCACCCCTCCACTTT; CDR3 protein: CASSQAATGGNSPLHF
CDR3 length: 13; D gene: -; clone size: once; V gene: TRBV12-3/TRBV12-4; J gene: TRBJ2-3; CDR3 DNA: TGTGCCAGCAGTTCCAGGCACGCTAATACGCAGTATTTT; CDR3 protein: CASSSRHANTQYF